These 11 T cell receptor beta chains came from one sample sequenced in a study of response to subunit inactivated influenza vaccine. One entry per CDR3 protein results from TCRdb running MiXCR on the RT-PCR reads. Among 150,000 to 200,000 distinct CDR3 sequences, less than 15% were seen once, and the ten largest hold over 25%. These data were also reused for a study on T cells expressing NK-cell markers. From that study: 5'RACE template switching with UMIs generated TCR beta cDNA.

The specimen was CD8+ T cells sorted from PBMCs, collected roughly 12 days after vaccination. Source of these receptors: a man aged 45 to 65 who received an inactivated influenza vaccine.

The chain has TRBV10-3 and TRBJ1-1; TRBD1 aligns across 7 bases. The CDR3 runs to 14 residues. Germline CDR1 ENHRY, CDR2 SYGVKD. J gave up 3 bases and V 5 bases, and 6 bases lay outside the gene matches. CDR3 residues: CAISRTGEDTEAFF. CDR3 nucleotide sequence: TGTGCCATCAGTAGGACAGGAGAGGACACTGAAGCTTTCTTT.

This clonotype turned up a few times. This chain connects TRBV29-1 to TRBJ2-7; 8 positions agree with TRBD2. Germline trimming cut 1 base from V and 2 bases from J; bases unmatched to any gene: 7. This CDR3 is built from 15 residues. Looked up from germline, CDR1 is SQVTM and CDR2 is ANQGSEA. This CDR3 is CSVEARLAGAYEQYF. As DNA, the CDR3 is TGCAGCGTTGAAGCCCGGCTAGCGGGCGCCTACGAGCAGTACTTC.

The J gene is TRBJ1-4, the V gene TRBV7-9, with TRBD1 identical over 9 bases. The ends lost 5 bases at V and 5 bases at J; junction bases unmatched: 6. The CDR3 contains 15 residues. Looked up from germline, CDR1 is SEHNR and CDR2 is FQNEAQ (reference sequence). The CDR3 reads CASSPIGTGNEKLFF. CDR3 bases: TGTGCCAGCAGCCCGATCGGGACAGGGAATGAAAAACTGTTTTTT.

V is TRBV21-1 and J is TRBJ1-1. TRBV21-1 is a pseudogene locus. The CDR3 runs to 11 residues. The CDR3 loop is CASSVYTEAFF. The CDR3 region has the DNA TGTGCCAGCTCCGTCTACACTGAAGCTTTCTTT.

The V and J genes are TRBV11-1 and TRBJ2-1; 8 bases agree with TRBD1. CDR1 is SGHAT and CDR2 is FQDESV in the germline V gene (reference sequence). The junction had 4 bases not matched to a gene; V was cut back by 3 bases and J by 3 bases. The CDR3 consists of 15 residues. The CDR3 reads CASSFGTGHYNEQFF. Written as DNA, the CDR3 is TGTGCCAGCAGCTTTGGGACAGGACACTACAATGAGCAGTTCTTC. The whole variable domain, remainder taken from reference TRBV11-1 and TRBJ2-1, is EAEVAQSPRYKITEKSQAVAFWCDPISGHATLYWYRQILGQGPELLVQFQDESVVDDSQLPKDRFSAERLKGVDSTLKIQPAELGDSAMYLCASSFGTGHYNEQFFGPGTRLTVL.

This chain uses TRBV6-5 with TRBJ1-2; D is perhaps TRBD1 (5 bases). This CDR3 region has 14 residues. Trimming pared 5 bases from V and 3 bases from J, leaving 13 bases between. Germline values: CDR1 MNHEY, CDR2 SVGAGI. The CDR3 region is CASSPSGRYYGYTF. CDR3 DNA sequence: TGTGCCAGCAGTCCCTCGGGACGGTACTATGGCTACACCTTC.

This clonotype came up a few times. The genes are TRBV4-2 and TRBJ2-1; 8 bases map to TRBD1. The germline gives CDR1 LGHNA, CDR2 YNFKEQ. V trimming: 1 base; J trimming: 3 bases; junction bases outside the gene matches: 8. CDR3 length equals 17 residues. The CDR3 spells CASSQVGQGANYNEQFF. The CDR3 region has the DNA TGTGCCAGCAGCCAAGTGGGCCAGGGGGCGAACTACAATGAGCAGTTCTTC.

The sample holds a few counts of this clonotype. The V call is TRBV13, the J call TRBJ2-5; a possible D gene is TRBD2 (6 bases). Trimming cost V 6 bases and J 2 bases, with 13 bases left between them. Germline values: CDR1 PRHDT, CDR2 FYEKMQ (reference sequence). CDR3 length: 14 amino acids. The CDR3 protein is CASSHRDLQETQYF. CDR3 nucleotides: TGTGCCAGCAGTCACCGGGACTTACAAGAGACCCAGTACTTC.

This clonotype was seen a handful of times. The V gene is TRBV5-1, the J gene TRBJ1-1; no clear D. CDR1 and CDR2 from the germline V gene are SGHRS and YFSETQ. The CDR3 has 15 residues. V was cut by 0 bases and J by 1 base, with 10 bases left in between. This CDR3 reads CASSLVVSGNTEAFF. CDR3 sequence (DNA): TGCGCCAGCAGCTTGGTTGTCAGCGGGAACACTGAAGCTTTCTTT.

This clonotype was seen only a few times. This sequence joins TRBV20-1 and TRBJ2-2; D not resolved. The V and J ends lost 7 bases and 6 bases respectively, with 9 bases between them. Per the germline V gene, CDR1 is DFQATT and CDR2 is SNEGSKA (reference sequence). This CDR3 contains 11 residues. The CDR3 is CSGSEAGELFF. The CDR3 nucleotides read TGCAGTGGCTCTGAGGCCGGGGAGCTGTTTTTT.

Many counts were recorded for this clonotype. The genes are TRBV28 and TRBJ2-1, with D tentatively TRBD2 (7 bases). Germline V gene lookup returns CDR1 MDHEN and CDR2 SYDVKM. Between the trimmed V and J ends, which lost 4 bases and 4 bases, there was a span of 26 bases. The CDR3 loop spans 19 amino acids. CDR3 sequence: CASSYVSLDRGGKYNEQFF. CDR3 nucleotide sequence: TGTGCCAGCAGTTATGTTTCTCTCGATAGGGGGGGCAAGTACAATGAGCAGTTCTTC. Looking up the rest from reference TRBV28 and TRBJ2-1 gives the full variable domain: DVKVTQSSRYLVKRTGEKVFLECVQDMDHENMFWYRQDPGLGLRLIYFSYDVKMKEKGDIPEGYSVSREKKERFSLILESASTNQTSMYLCASSYVSLDRGGKYNEQFFGPGTRLTVL.